What follows are 22 T cell receptor beta chains derived from one specimen sequenced in a study of T cell responses to AZD1222 COVID-19 vaccine. Sequencing used immunoSEQ multiplex PCR; TCRdb keeps in-frame clones, though not all of them. This table has about 110,000 clones, over 85% appearing once. This material consisted of peripheral blood, taken on day 0 of MenACWY control vaccination. The receptors originated from an adult in good health.

The chain employs TRBV21-1 and TRBJ1-5. TRBV21-1 is a known pseudogene. The CDR3 covers 15 residues. The CDR3 is CASSTIRGSNQPQHF. In DNA form, the CDR3 reads TGTGCCAGCAGCACCATCCGGGGGAGCAATCAGCCCCAGCATTTT.

V and J are TRBV19 and TRBJ2-7, with 9 bases lining up with TRBD1. Trimming at V came to 3 bases and at J to 2 bases, leaving 2 bases not matched to a gene. In germline, CDR1 is LNHDA, CDR2 SQIVND (reference sequence). The CDR3 consists of 14 residues. This CDR3 is CASSIGTGTYEQYF. CDR3 bases: TGTGCCAGTAGTATCGGGACAGGGACCTACGAGCAGTACTTC. The whole variable domain, remainder taken from reference TRBV19 and TRBJ2-7, is DGGITQSPKYLFRKEGQNVTLSCEQNLNHDAMYWYRQDPGQGLRLIYYSQIVNDFQKGDIAEGYSVSREKKESFPLTVTSAQKNPTAFYLCASSIGTGTYEQYFGPGTRLTVT.

This sequence joins TRBV11-2 and TRBJ1-4; D gene ambiguous. The CDR3 is 15 amino acids. From germline, CDR1 is SGHAT and CDR2 FQNNGV. Between the trimmed V and J ends, which lost 4 bases and 2 bases, there was a span of 11 bases. In DNA, the CDR3 is TGTGCCAGCAGCTATTCGACCATTACTAATGAAAAACTGTTTTTT. Protein sequence: CASSYSTITNEKLFF.

V is TRBV2 and J is TRBJ1-1, with D tentatively TRBD1 (5 bases). Germline lookup yields CDR1 SNHLY and CDR2 FYNNEI. The germline V and J ends were trimmed by 1 base and 8 bases, with 14 bases remaining between them. The CDR3 is made up of 14 amino acids. CDR3 DNA sequence: TGTGCCAGCAGTGAAGGGGTCCCGACAGCCGAAGCTTTCTTT. Translation: CASSEGVPTAEAFF.

The chain joins TRBV7-2 to TRBJ1-2; no firm D call. The germline V gene has CDR1 SGHTA and CDR2 FQGNSA. V dropped 1 base and J dropped 2 bases, with 11 bases sitting between them. The CDR3 is 15 amino acids. The CDR3 nucleotides read TGTGCCAGCAGCTTAGAGGTCCAGGCGAACTATGGCTACACCTTC. As protein: CASSLEVQANYGYTF.

The chain links TRBV19 to TRBJ1-2, with 7 bases fitting TRBD1. This CDR3 comprises 18 residues. Germline assignment: CDR1 LNHDA and CDR2 SQIVND (reference sequence). The ends lost 6 bases at V and 2 bases at J; junction bases unmatched: 18. DNA of the CDR3: TGTGCCAGTAGGAGAAAGGTCGGACAGGCCGCTTCGAACTATGGCTACACCTTC. Its translation is CASRRKVGQAASNYGYTF.

This CDR3 reads CASSIGTVLENSPLHF. CDR3 bases: TGTGCCAGCAGTATCGGGACAGTTTTGGAAAATTCACCCCTCCACTTT. This rearrangement joins TRBV2 to TRBJ1-6; 7 positions agree with TRBD1. With 5 bases clipped from V and 7 bases from J, the junction kept 11 bases outside the gene matches. This CDR3 comprises 16 residues. The germline V gene has CDR1 SNHLY and CDR2 FYNNEI.

The CDR3 loop reads CASSQDFPGPTEAFF. The CDR3 DNA reads as TGTGCCAGCAGCCAAGATTTTCCAGGGCCTACTGAAGCTTTCTTT. The V gene is TRBV4-2, the J gene TRBJ1-1; D perhaps matches TRBD1 (5 bases). The V end lost 0 bases, the J end lost 5 bases, and 13 bases lay between the germline ends. CDR1 is LGHNA, CDR2 YNFKEQ, per germline. The length of the CDR3 is 15 residues.

V is TRBV5-1 and J is TRBJ1-1; D call uncertain. The CDR3 runs 13 residues. Germline CDR1 reads SGHRS; CDR2 reads YFSETQ. Trimming pared 1 base from V and 1 base from J, leaving 5 bases between. For the CDR3, the DNA is TGCGCCAGCAGCTTGCCCGGGAACACTGAAGCTTTCTTT. This sequence encodes CASSLPGNTEAFF.

The chain couples TRBV7-2 to TRBJ1-3; 8 bases line up with TRBD1. V was clipped by 0 bases and J by 2 bases; unmatched bases: 9. CDR1 is SGHTA and CDR2 is FQGNSA in the germline V gene. The CDR3 spans 18 residues. CDR3 loop: CASSLANTGGPTGNTIYF. The DNA for the CDR3 is TGTGCCAGCAGCTTAGCCAATACAGGGGGACCTACTGGAAACACCATATATTTT.

CDR3 region: CASSTRTRINIQYF. The DNA for the CDR3 is TGTGCCAGTAGTACCCGGACGCGCATAAACATTCAGTACTTC. The gene calls are TRBV19 and TRBJ2-4; D uncertain. Trimming took 4 bases from V and 6 from J, leaving 13 bases between them. The germline CDR1 and CDR2 sequences are LNHDA and SQIVND (reference sequence). The CDR3 runs to 14 residues.

This rearrangement joins TRBV27 to TRBJ2-6, with D maybe TRBD2 (6 bases). Germline assignment: CDR1 MNHEY and CDR2 SMNVEV (reference sequence). The CDR3 loop spans 18 amino acids. V lost 1 base and J lost 1, with 14 bases in between. DNA for the CDR3: TGTGCCAGCAGTTTATTGGGGGGACCCCCTTCTGGGGCCAACGTCCTGACTTTC. Amino acids: CASSLLGGPPSGANVLTF.

The chain uses TRBV7-2 and TRBJ2-5, with 9 positions matching TRBD1. The CDR3 loop spans 17 amino acids. CDR1 SGHTA and CDR2 FQGNSA come from the germline V gene. Unmatched junction bases numbered 14, after V lost 5 bases and J lost 4 bases. CDR3 region: CASSPPRITGGVETQYF. The CDR3 region has the DNA TGTGCCAGCAGCCCCCCCAGAATTACAGGGGGCGTAGAGACCCAGTACTTC.

This clone was found once. This rearrangement joins TRBV5-5 to TRBJ1-1; TRBD1 is a possible D gene (5 bases). Trimming stripped 10 bases from V and 1 base from J, with 14 bases between. Germline CDR1 SGHKS, CDR2 YYEKEE (reference sequence). The CDR3 totals 13 residues. The CDR3 DNA reads TGTGCCGGATCGACAGCTTCGAACACTGAAGCTTTCTTT. Its protein is CAGSTASNTEAFF.

The chain recombines TRBV19 with TRBJ1-5, with a possible D match to TRBD1 (6 bases). Trimming left V 10 bases short and J 6 bases short, with 16 bases between. Per germline, CDR1 LNHDA and CDR2 SQIVND (reference sequence). There are 13 residues in the CDR3. The CDR3 DNA reads TGTGCCACTTCCGACAGGAGGGGTCAGCCCCAGCATTTT. It translates to CATSDRRGQPQHF.

This CDR3 reads CASSTTGGGEAFF. CDR3 DNA sequence: TGCGCCAGCAGCACCACAGGGGGCGGTGAAGCTTTCTTT. V usage is TRBV5-1 and J usage is TRBJ1-1; 9 bases line up with TRBD1. CDR1 and CDR2 (germline): SGHRS, YFSETQ. The CDR3 loop spans 13 amino acids. Trimming removed 4 bases from V and 7 bases from J; junction bases left unmatched: 5.

V and J are TRBV2 and TRBJ2-7; D unresolved. Between the trimmed V and J ends, which lost 2 bases and 7 bases, there was a span of 15 bases. CDR1 is SNHLY, CDR2 FYNNEI, per germline. The CDR3 length is 14 residues. This CDR3 reads CASSERYSSEEQYF. CDR3 sequence (DNA): TGTGCCAGCAGTGAAAGGTACTCCTCCGAAGAGCAGTACTTC.

Turning to this clone: No DNA is shown, since the ends of the CDR3 on it are uncertain; the CDR3 is the one TCRdb lists. The V gene is TRBV7-9, the J gene TRBJ2-2. The CDR3 totals 17 residues, both ends included. Germline-derived CDR1 and CDR2 are SEHNR and FQNEAQ (reference sequence). The CDR3: CASSFGPGQSITGELFF.

The chain employs TRBV6-2 or TRBV6-3 and TRBJ2-7; no firm D call. The CDR3 loop spans 14 amino acids. Germline V gene data show CDR1 as MNHEY and CDR2 as SVGEGT. The ends were cut back, 6 bases at V and 6 bases at J, with 18 bases in the middle. CDR3: CASSLLQIDREQYF. CDR3 coding DNA: TGTGCCAGCAGCCTTCTCCAAATAGACCGCGAGCAGTACTTC.

V and J are TRBV4-3 and TRBJ2-3; no reliable D call. Deletions cut 1 base from V and 0 bases from J, with 5 bases between. The CDR3 covers 14 residues. From germline, CDR1 is LGHNA and CDR2 YSLEER. The CDR3 loop reads CASSQARSTDTQYF. In nucleotides, the CDR3 is TGCGCCAGCAGCCAAGCCCGTAGCACAGATACGCAGTATTTT.

This rearrangement joins TRBV9 to TRBJ1-2; 10 nucleotides match TRBD1. The germline V gene encodes CDR1 SGDLS and CDR2 YYNGEE. CDR3 size: 13 residues. V lost 3 bases to trimming and J lost 7 bases; unmatched junction nucleotides: 3. CDR3 DNA sequence: TGTGCCAGCAGCGCGGGGACAGGGGTTGGCTACACCTTC. This translates into CASSAGTGVGYTF. Full variable domain (remainder filled in from reference TRBV9 and TRBJ1-2): DSGVTQTPKHLITATGQRVTLRCSPRSGDLSVYWYQQSLDQGLQFLIQYYNGEERAKGNILERFSAQQFPDLHSELNLSSLELGDSALYFCASSAGTGVGYTFGSGTRLTVV.

This chain connects TRBV30 to TRBJ2-3, with TRBD2 identical over 13 bases. The CDR3 contains 14 residues. Per the germline V gene, CDR1 is GTSNPN and CDR2 is SVGIG (reference sequence). Losses at the gene ends were 3 bases for V and 3 bases for J; bases not matched to a gene: 0. As DNA, the CDR3 is TGTGCCTGGAGACTAGCGGGGGGGACAGATACGCAGTATTTT. It specifies CAWRLAGGTDTQYF. The variable domain in full, completed from reference TRBV30 and TRBJ2-3, reads SQTIHQWPATLVQPVGSPLSLECTVEGTSNPNLYWYRQAAGRGLQLLFYSVGIGQISSEVPQNLSASRPQDRQFILSSKKLLLSDSGFYLCAWRLAGGTDTQYFGPGTRLTVL.